A selection of T cell receptor beta chains follows, all from one sample in a study of beta chain features in type 1 diabetes. The table came from immunoSEQ multiplex PCR; TCRdb's copy has only in-frame clones and leaves some out. The table lists 640,000 or so clones, about an eighth of them singletons, with approximately 0.022% in the top ten. The sequenced sample consisted of naive CD4+ T cells from blood. Receptors were obtained from a man aged 18 to 35 with type 1 diabetes. Each CDR3 is given with its conserved first and last residue. Each record gives: clone size, V gene, CDR3 protein. Not every row has a clone size; where given, it reads once, few, many or a size class.

abundance: few; v_gene: TRBV7-9; CDR3aa: CASSLRGTEAFF
abundance: NA; v_gene: TRBV11-3; CDR3aa: CASSSGQGADTQYF
abundance: few; v_gene: TRBV9; CDR3aa: CASSVGRGRSGGTEAFF
abundance: few; v_gene: TRBV18; CDR3aa: CASSLGRADTQYF
abundance: few; v_gene: TRBV18; CDR3aa: CASSPVNYEQYF
abundance: NA; v_gene: TRBV11-2; CDR3aa: CASSLRADTQYF
abundance: NA; v_gene: TRBV15; CDR3aa: CATSRDKGPSSTDTQYF
abundance: few; v_gene: TRBV9; CDR3aa: CASSPRGAPSGAEQYF
abundance: few; v_gene: TRBV11-3; CDR3aa: CASRTGAAVQYF
abundance: few; v_gene: TRBV4-1; CDR3aa: CASSQGSGPNREFNEQFF
abundance: NA; v_gene: TRBV7-2; CDR3aa: CASSLGRGEPDTQYF
abundance: NA; v_gene: TRBV18; CDR3aa: CASSPPAASYEQYF
abundance: few; v_gene: TRBV2; CDR3aa: CASLTGQGDTQYF
abundance: few; v_gene: TRBV7-9; CDR3aa: CASSLETEAFF
abundance: few; v_gene: TRBV30; CDR3aa: CAWVAGPNTEAFF
abundance: NA; v_gene: TRBV7-9; CDR3aa: CASSFLRTGIFEAFF
abundance: NA; v_gene: TRBV11-3; CDR3aa: CASSLVSGNTEAFF
abundance: NA; v_gene: TRBV25-1; CDR3aa: CASSEGGGAYNEQFF
abundance: few; v_gene: TRBV10-3; CDR3aa: CAISGQGARNEQFF
abundance: few; v_gene: TRBV29-1; CDR3aa: CSVEDVPYPPTDTQYF
abundance: NA; v_gene: TRBV9; CDR3aa: CASSVWAPGLAGSYNEQFF
abundance: NA; v_gene: TRBV5-1; CDR3aa: CASSLFMSRANEKLFF
abundance: NA; v_gene: TRBV6-6; CDR3aa: CATSGDNNEQFF
abundance: NA; v_gene: TRBV19; CDR3aa: CASSRMGQGESSGANVLTF
abundance: once; v_gene: TRBV2; CDR3aa: CASGRGSTDTQYF
abundance: once; v_gene: TRBV28; CDR3aa: CASSSLGGPNEQYF
abundance: NA; v_gene: TRBV6-1; CDR3aa: CASTPDRYEQFF
abundance: NA; v_gene: TRBV29-1; CDR3aa: CSVATGVNEKLFF
abundance: few; v_gene: TRBV30; CDR3aa: CAWIPGQGFSGANVLTF
abundance: few; v_gene: TRBV27; CDR3aa: CASSQHRDRGSGEQYF
abundance: NA; v_gene: TRBV5-4; CDR3aa: CASSSFGRTASYGYTF
abundance: few; v_gene: TRBV28; CDR3aa: CASRTQGANIQYF
abundance: NA; v_gene: TRBV6-5; CDR3aa: CASSLDGRSGNTIYF
abundance: few; v_gene: TRBV6-5; CDR3aa: CASSYQDRGNGYTF
abundance: few; v_gene: TRBV6-6; CDR3aa: CASSYGDTQYF